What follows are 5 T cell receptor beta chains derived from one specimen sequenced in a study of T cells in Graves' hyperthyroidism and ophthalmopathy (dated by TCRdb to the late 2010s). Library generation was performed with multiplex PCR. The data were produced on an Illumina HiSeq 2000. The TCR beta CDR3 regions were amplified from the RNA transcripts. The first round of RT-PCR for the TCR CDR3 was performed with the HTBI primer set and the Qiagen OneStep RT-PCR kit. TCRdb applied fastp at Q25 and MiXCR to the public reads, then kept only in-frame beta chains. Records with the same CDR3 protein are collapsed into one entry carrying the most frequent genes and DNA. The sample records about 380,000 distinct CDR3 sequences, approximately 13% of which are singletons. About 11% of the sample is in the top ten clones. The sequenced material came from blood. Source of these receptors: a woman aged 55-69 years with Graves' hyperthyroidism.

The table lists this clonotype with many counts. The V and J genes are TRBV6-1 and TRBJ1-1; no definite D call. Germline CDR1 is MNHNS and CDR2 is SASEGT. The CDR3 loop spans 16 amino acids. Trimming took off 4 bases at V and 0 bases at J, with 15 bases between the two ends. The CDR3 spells CASSAPERVLNTEAFF. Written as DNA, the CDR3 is TGTGCCAGCAGTGCACCCGAAAGGGTGCTGAACACTGAAGCTTTCTTT.

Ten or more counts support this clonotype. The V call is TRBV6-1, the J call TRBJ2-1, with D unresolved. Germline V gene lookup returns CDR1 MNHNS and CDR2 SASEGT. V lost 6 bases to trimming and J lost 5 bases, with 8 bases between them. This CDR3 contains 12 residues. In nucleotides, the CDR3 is TGTGCCAGCAGAAACGCGAACAATGAGCAGTTCTTC. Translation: CASRNANNEQFF.

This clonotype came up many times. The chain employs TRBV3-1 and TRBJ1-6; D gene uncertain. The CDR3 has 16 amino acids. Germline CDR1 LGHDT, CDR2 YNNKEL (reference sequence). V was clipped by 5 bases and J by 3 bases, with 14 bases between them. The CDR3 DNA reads TGTGCCAGCAGCAAGCGTTTGCAGCGCTATAATTCACCCCTCCACTTT. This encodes CASSKRLQRYNSPLHF.

As DNA, the CDR3 is TGTGCCAGCAGCGTAGTCACCTCACCCACAGATACGCAGTATTTT. It yields the protein CASSVVTSPTDTQYF. V and J are TRBV9 and TRBJ2-3; D remains unclear. V lost 0 bases to trimming and J lost 2 bases, with 10 bases between them. Germline V gene sequence: CDR1 SGDLS, CDR2 YYNGEE. The CDR3 is 15 residues long. Full variable domain (rest looked up from reference TRBV9 and TRBJ2-3): DSGVTQTPKHLITATGQRVTLRCSPRSGDLSVYWYQQSLDQGLQFLIQYYNGEERAKGNILERFSAQQFPDLHSELNLSSLELGDSALYFCASSVVTSPTDTQYFGPGTRLTVL.

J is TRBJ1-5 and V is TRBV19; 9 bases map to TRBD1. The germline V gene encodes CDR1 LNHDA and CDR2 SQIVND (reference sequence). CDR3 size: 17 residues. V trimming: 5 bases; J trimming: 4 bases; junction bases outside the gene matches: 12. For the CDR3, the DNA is TGTGCCAGTAGTGCCGGGACAGGGTTCTTGTGGAATCAGCCCCAGCATTTT. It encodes CASSAGTGFLWNQPQHF.